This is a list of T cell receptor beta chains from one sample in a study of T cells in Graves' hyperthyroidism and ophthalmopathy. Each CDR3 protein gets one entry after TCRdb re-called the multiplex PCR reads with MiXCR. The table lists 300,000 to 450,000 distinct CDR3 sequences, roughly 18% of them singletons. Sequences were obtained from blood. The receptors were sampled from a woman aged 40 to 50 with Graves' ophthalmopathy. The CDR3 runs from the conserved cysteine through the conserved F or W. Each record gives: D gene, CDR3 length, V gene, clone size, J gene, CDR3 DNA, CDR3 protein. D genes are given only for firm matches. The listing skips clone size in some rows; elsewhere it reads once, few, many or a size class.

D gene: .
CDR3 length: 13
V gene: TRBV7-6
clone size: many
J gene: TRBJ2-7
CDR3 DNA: TGTGCCAGCAGCCCGACAGAATTCTACGAGCAGTACTTC
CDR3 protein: CASSPTEFYEQYF

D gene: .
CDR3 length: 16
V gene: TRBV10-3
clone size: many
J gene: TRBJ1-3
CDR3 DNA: TGTGCCATCAGTGATCCCCTAACAGGGTCTGGAAACACCATATATTTT
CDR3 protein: CAISDPLTGSGNTIYF

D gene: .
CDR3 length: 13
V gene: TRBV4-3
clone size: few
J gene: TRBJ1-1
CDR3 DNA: TGCGCCAGCAGCCAAGGAGGTAGCGGGGAAGCTTTCTTT
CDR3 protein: CASSQGGSGEAFF

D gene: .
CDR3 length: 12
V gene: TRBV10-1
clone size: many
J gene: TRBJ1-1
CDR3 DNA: TGCGCCAGCAGTGATTGGGCCGGAGTGGCTTTCTTT
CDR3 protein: CASSDWAGVAFF

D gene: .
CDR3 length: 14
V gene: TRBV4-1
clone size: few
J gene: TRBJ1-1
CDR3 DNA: TGCGCCAGCAGCCAGGGGGGAGTTTTGGCTGAAGCTTTCTTT
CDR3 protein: CASSQGGVLAEAFF

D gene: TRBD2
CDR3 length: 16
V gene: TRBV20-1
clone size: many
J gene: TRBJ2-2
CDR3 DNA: TGCAGTGCTAGATTAGCGGGAGCGGGAGCCACCGGGGAGCTGTTTTTT
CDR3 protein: CSARLAGAGATGELFF

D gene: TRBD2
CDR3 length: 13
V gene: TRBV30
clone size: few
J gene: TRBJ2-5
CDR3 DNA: TGTGCCTGGCGAAGACTAGCGGGAGAGACCCAGTACTTC
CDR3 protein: CAWRRLAGETQYF

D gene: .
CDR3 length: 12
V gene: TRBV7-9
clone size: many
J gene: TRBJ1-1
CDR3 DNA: TGTGCCAGCAGTCCGGAGGGTACTGAAGCTTTCTTT
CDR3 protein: CASSPEGTEAFF

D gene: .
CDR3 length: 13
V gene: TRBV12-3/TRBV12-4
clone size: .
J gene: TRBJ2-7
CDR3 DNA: TGTGCCAGCAGTTTAGCTGGCCCCGCCGAGCAGTACTTC
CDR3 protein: CASSLAGPAEQYF

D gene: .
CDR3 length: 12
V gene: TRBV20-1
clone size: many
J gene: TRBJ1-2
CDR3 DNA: TGCAGTGCTCAGACACCTAACTATGGCTACACCTTC
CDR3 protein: CSAQTPNYGYTF

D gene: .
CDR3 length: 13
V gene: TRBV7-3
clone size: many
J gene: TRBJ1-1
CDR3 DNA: TGTGCCAGCAGCTTAGGTGTTGGCAGGGAAGCTTTCTTT
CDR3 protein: CASSLGVGREAFF

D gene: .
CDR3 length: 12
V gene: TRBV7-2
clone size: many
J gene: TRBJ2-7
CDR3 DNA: TGTGCCAGCATCGGAGGGGCGGGCGAGCAGTACTTC
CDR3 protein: CASIGGAGEQYF

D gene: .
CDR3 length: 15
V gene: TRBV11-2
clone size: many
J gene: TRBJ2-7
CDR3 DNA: TGTGCCAGCAGCTTGGATGAGGGAGGCGGGTACGAGCAGTACTTC
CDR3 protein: CASSLDEGGGYEQYF

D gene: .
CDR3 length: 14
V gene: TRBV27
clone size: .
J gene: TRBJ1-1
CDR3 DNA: TGTGCCAGCAGCCCCATCTCAACGAACACTGAAGCTTGCTTT
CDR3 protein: CASSPISTNTEACF

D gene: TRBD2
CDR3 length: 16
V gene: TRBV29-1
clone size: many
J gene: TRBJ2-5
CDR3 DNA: TGCAGCGTTGAAGCTCTTAAGACTAGCTTTTTGGGGACCCAGTACTTC
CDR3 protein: CSVEALKTSFLGTQYF

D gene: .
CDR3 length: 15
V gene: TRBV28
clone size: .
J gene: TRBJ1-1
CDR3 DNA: TGTGCCAGCAGTGACCCGGGACACCCGAACACTGAAGCTTTCTTT
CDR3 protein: CASSDPGHPNTEAFF

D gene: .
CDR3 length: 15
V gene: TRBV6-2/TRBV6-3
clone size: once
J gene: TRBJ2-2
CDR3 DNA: TGTGCCAGCAGTTACATGTGGCGGGGCGCCGGGGAGCTGTTTTTT
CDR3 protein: CASSYMWRGAGELFF

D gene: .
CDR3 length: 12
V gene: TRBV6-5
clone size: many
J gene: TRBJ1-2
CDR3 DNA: TGTGCCAGCAGTCGGACGCAGGATGGCTACACCTTC
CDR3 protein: CASSRTQDGYTF

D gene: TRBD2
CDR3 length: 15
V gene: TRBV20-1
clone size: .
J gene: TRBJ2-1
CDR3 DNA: TGCAGTGCTAAACAAGAGCGGGAGGCTATCAATGAGCAGTTCTTC
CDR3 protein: CSAKQEREAINEQFF

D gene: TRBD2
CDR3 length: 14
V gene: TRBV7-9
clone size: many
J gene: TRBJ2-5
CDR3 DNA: TGTGCCAGCCAACCGGGACTAGCGGGGGAGACCCAGTACTTC
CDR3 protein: CASQPGLAGETQYF

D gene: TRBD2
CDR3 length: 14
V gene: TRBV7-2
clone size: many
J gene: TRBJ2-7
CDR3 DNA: TGTGCCAGCAGCATTAGCGGGAAAGGGAACGAGCAGTACTTC
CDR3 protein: CASSISGKGNEQYF

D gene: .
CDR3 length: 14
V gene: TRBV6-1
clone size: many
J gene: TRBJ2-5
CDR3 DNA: TGTGCCAGCACTCTCACCCGAGCGGGCGAGACCCAGTACTTC
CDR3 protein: CASTLTRAGETQYF

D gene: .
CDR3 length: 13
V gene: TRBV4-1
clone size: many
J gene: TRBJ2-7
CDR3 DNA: TGCGCCAGCAGCCAAGATCACGAGAGCGAGCAGTACTTC
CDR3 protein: CASSQDHESEQYF

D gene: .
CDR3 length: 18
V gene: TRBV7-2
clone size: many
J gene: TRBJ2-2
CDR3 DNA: TGTGCCAGCAGCTTAACACCAGGGGGGGGCAGAGACACCGGGGAGCTGTTTTTT
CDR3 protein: CASSLTPGGGRDTGELFF

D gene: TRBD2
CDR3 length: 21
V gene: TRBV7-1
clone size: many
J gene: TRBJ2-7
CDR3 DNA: TGTGCCAGCAGCTCCCCTGGCCTTCTAGCGGGAGACAACCGGATCTCCTACGAGCAGTACTTC
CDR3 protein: CASSSPGLLAGDNRISYEQYF

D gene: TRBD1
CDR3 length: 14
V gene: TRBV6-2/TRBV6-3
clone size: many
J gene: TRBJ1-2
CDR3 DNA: TGTGCCAGCAGACCCCGACAGGGAAGCTATGGCTACACCTTC
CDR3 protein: CASRPRQGSYGYTF

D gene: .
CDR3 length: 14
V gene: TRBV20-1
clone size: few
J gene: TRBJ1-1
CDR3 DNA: TGCAGTGCTAGCATCGATGGGCGAGGCACTGAAGCTTTCTTT
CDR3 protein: CSASIDGRGTEAFF

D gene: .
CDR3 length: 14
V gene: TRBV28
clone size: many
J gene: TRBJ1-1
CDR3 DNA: TGTGCCAGCTTTAAAAGGGTGATGAACACTGAAGCTTTCTTT
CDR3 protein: CASFKRVMNTEAFF

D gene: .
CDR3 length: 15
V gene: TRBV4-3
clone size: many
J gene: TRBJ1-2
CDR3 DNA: TGCGCCAGCAGCCAAGAGCCCCTGGGCGGCTATGGCTACACCTTC
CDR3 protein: CASSQEPLGGYGYTF

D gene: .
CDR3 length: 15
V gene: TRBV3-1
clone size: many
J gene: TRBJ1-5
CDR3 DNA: TGTGCCAGCAGCCAAGATCTTGGGGGGGTAGGGCCCCAGCATTTT
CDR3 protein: CASSQDLGGVGPQHF

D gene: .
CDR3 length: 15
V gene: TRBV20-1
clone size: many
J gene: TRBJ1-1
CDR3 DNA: TGCAGTGCTATTTTCAGGGTACCCATGAACACTGAAGCTTTCTTT
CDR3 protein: CSAIFRVPMNTEAFF

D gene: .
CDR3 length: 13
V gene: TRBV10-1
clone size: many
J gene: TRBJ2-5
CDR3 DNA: TGCGCCAGCAGTGAGGTGGCTGGGGGGACCCAGTACTTC
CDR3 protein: CASSEVAGGTQYF

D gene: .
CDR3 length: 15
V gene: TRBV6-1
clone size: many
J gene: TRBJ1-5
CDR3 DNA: TGTGCCAGCAGTGAAGTGGTGGTGAACTATCAGCCCCAGCATTTT
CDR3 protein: CASSEVVVNYQPQHF

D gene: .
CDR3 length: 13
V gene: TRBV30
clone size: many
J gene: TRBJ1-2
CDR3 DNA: TGTGCCTGGACGACGGCCCCCATAGGCGGCTACACCTTC
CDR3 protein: CAWTTAPIGGYTF

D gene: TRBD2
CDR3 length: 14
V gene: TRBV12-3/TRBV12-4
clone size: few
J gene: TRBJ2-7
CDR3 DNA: TGTGCCAGCAGCCCAGCGGGAGGGCCCTACGAGCAGTACTTC
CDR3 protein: CASSPAGGPYEQYF

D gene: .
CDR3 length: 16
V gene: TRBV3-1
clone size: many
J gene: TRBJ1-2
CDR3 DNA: TGTGCCAGCAGCCAAGATGCCCTGGGGGGGTTGAGCGGCTACACCTTC
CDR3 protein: CASSQDALGGLSGYTF

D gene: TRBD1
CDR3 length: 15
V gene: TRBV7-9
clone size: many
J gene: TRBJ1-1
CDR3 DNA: TGTGCCAGCAGCCCGAATACAGGGGTGGGCACTGAAGCTTTCTTT
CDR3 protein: CASSPNTGVGTEAFF

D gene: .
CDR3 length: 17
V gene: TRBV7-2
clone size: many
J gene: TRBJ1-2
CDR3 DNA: TGTGCCAGCAGCTCGCAGAGTAGTGTACAGACTAACTATGGCTACACCTTC
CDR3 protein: CASSSQSSVQTNYGYTF

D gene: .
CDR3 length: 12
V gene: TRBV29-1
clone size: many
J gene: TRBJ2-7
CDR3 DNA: TGCAGCGTTGGCACAGGTCTATACGAGCAGTACTTC
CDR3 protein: CSVGTGLYEQYF

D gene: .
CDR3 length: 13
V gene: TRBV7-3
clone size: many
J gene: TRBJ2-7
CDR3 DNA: TGTGCCAGCAGCGCAAACACAGGGCTGGAGCAGTACTTC
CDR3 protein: CASSANTGLEQYF

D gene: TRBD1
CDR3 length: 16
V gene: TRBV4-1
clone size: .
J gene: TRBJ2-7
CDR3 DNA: TGCGCCAGCAGCCAAAAGCCCGGGACAGGGTCCTACGAGCAGTACTTC
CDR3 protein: CASSQKPGTGSYEQYF

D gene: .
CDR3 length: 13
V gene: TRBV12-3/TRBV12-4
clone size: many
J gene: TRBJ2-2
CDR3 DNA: TGTGCCAGCATAAGGGCGGGCACCGGGGAGCTGTTTTTT
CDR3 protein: CASIRAGTGELFF

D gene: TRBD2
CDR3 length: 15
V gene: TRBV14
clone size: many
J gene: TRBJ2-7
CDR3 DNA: TGTGCCAGCAGCCAGAAGGGAGCGGGACCCTACGAGCAGTACTTC
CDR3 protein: CASSQKGAGPYEQYF

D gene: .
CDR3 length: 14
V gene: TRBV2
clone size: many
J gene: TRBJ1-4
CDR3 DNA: TGTGCCAGCAGTGACACCCCCCGCATAGAAAAACTGTTTTTT
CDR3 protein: CASSDTPRIEKLFF

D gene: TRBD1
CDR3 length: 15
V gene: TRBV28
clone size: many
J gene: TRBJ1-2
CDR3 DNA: TGTGCCAGCAGGCCACAGGGGACAGCTAACTATGGCTACACCTTC
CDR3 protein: CASRPQGTANYGYTF

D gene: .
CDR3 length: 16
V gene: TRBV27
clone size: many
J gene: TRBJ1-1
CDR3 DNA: TGTGCCAGCAGCCGACTTCCCGGGACGGGCAACACTGAAGCTTTCTTT
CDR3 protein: CASSRLPGTGNTEAFF

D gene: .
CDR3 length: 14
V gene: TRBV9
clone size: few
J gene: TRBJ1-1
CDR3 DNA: TGTGCCAGCAGCGTAGACTCGGGGAGGACTGAAGCTTTCTTT
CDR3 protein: CASSVDSGRTEAFF

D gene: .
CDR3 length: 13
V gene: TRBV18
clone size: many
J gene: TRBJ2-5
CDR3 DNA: TGTGCCAGCAGCCCCCCCTCTAGCGAGACCCAGTACTTC
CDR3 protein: CASSPPSSETQYF

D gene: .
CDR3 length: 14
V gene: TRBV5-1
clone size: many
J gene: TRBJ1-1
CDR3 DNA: TGCGCCAGCAGCTTGAGGACAATTCAGGCTGAAGCTTTCTTT
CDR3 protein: CASSLRTIQAEAFF

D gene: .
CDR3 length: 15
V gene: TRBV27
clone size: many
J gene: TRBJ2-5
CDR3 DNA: TGTGCCAGCAGTTTAAAGCGGGACACCCAAGAGACCCAGTACTTC
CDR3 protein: CASSLKRDTQETQYF

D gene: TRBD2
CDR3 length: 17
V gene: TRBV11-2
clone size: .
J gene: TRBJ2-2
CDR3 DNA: TGTGCCAGCAGCCCTCCTAGCGGTGGGGGGAACACCGGGGAGCTGTTTTTT
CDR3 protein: CASSPPSGGGNTGELFF

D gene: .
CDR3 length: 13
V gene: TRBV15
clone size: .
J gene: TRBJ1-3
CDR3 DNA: TGTGCCACCAGCAGAGTTCAAGGAAACACCATATATTTT
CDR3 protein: CATSRVQGNTIYF

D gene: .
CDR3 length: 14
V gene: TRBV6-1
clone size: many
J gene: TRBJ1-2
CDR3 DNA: TGTGCCAGCAGTGTTACACAGATTGGCTATGGCTACACCTTC
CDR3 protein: CASSVTQIGYGYTF

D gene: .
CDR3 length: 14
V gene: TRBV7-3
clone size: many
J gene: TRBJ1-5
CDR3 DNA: TGTCATCACGGAACAGATTGGGGGAATCAGCCCCAGCATTTT
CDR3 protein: CHHGTDWGNQPQHF

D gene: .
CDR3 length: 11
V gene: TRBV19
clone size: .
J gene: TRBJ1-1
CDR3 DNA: TGTACCAGTAGGCGAGGGACTGAAGCTTTCTTT
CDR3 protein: CTSRRGTEAFF